This T cell receptor beta chain was retrieved from a study of blood T cell repertoires in COVID-19. CDR3 length: 15 amino acids. The V segment lost 4 bases and the J segment 8 bases; nucleotides outside the gene matches: 9. The germline V gene encodes CDR1 GTSNPN and CDR2 SVGIG (reference sequence). Here immunoSEQ multiplex PCR was the method, and the copy in TCRdb shows in-frame clones only, minus some. The sample shows around 70,000 clones, roughly 84% of them seen only once. Source material: peripheral blood. The TCR was taken from a woman older than 75 with active or convalescent COVID-19. The chain has TRBV30 and TRBJ1-6; 9 bases line up with TRBD1. The CDR3 sequence is CAWKGEGQGYSPLHF. CDR3 in DNA: TGTGCCTGGAAGGGGGAGGGACAGGGTTATTCACCCCTCCACTTT. Full variable domain (rest looked up from reference TRBV30 and TRBJ1-6): SQTIHQWPATLVQPVGSPLSLECTVEGTSNPNLYWYRQAAGRGLQLLFYSVGIGQISSEVPQNLSASRPQDRQFILSSKKLLLSDSGFYLCAWKGEGQGYSPLHFGNGTRLTVT.